This T cell receptor (beta chain) was observed in a study of T cells expressing NK-cell markers. Study at large: It was sorted CD3+CD56+NKG2C+, CD3+CD56+NKG2C- and CD3+CD56-NKG2C+ T cells that supplied the TCR beta repertoires. Serological testing identified seven of the eight sequenced donors as HCMV-seropositive and one as seronegative.

Study findings and constraints: Leadership of the CD3+CD56-NKG2C+ fraction also belonged to these clonotypes in a handful of donors.

TCR beta cDNA was made by 5'RACE template switching with UMIs. TCRdb derives one entry per CDR3 protein from the 5' RACE reads, leaving out DNA. This sample lists about 400,000 distinct CDR3 sequences; its ten largest clones have over 8.5%. Notes on this clonotype: Its matching antigen is unknown.

The CDR3 has 14 amino acids. The TCR was taken from a woman between 45 and 65 years old in good health. This chain connects TRBV12-3 or TRBV12-4 to TRBJ1-1; with no DNA, the TCRdb D assignment of TRBD1 cannot be verified. The sequencing sample was made of blood T cells: a sorted CD56 or NKG2C T cell subset, CD4+ or CD8+ T cells, or bulk PBMC T cells (not recorded which). Here the CDR3 reads CASSLGAPLGEAFF.